One and the same sample provided the 26 T cell receptor beta chains below, sequenced in a study of shared T cell receptors in the human thymus. Measured with immunoSEQ multiplex PCR; TCRdb has only the in-frame clones, and not every one. The sample has just under 550,000 clones; approximately 80% are singletons. The data also belong to a second study, concerning human thymus T cells.

The sequencing input was thymocytes. Source of these receptors: a boy under three years old with a congenital heart defect.

The chain employs TRBV27 and TRBJ2-7, with D tentatively TRBD1 (5 bases). The germline CDR1 and CDR2 sequences are MNHEY and SMNVEV (reference sequence). V gave up 4 bases and J gave up 0 bases, with 10 bases separating them. This CDR3 comprises 14 residues. CDR3 in DNA: TGTGCCAGCAGTTATGGGGCAGTCTCCTACGAGCAGTACTTC. Translating gives CASSYGAVSYEQYF.

The V gene is TRBV11-2, the J gene TRBJ2-7, with D maybe TRBD1 (6 bases). This CDR3 has 13 residues. Germline V lookup: CDR1 SGHAT, CDR2 FQNNGV. Trimming removed 6 bases from V and 2 bases from J, with 11 bases in between. For the CDR3, the DNA is TGTGCCAGCAGATCAGGGGTAGCCTACGAGCAGTACTTC. It specifies CASRSGVAYEQYF.

The chain is built from TRBV9 and TRBJ2-1; the D gene is possibly TRBD2 (6 bases). V dropped 0 bases and J dropped 4 bases, with 20 bases sitting between them. CDR1 is SGDLS and CDR2 is YYNGEE in the germline V gene. CDR3 length: 18 amino acids. The CDR3 here is CASSVAPAGGKTYNEQFF. The CDR3 coding sequence is TGTGCCAGCAGCGTAGCCCCGGCGGGCGGGAAGACATACAATGAGCAGTTCTTC.

The chain uses TRBV29-1 and TRBJ2-1, with D possibly being TRBD2 (5 bases). The CDR3 covers 14 residues. Germline loops: CDR1 SQVTM, CDR2 ANQGSEA. V dropped 3 bases and J dropped 5 bases, with 14 bases sitting between them. CDR3 sequence reads: CSVEPRLFHNEQFF. The CDR3 nucleotides are TGCAGCGTTGAGCCTAGACTATTTCACAATGAGCAGTTCTTC.

The chain carries TRBV6-5 and TRBJ1-3, with a tentative D call TRBD1 (6 bases). Trimming stripped 6 bases from V and 0 bases from J, with 12 bases between. Germline assignment: CDR1 MNHEY and CDR2 SVGAGI. This CDR3 contains 15 residues. The CDR3 region is CASSSRTVSGNTIYF. The CDR3, as DNA: TGTGCCAGCAGCTCGCGGACAGTCTCTGGAAACACCATATATTTT.

This clone was seen just once. The chain links TRBV14 to TRBJ2-1, with 7 bases fitting TRBD1. J lost 0 bases, V lost 6 bases, and 11 bases had no gene match. CDR1 and CDR2 from the germline V gene are SGHDN and FVKESK. The CDR3 spans 17 residues. The CDR3 region has the DNA TGTGCCAGCAGTTCCGACAGGGCCATAAACTCCTACAATGAGCAGTTCTTC. It specifies CASSSDRAINSYNEQFF.

This chain connects TRBV5-1 to TRBJ1-1; D is uncertain. The germline CDR1 and CDR2 sequences are SGHRS and YFSETQ. Trimming removed 0 bases at V and 1 base at J, with 7 bases between. The CDR3 is 14 amino acids. The CDR3: CASSLGPKNTEAFF. CDR3 sequence (DNA): TGCGCCAGCAGCTTGGGGCCCAAGAACACTGAAGCTTTCTTT.

The rearrangement joins TRBV4-3 to TRBJ2-5; D possibly corresponds to TRBD2 (5 bases). Trimming took 2 bases from V and 3 from J, leaving 19 bases between them. CDR3 size: 17 residues. Looked up from germline, CDR1 is LGHNA and CDR2 is YSLEER. Here the CDR3 DNA reads TGCGCCAGCAGCCAAACGGGTGTTAGCGTACCCAAAGAGACCCAGTACTTC. It translates to CASSQTGVSVPKETQYF.

V usage is TRBV9 and J usage is TRBJ2-7, with 10 bases matching TRBD2. Trimming cost V 4 bases and J 0 bases; bases outside gene matches: 16. Germline V lookup: CDR1 SGDLS, CDR2 YYNGEE. The CDR3 consists of 19 residues. CDR3 region: CASSPPRDSSGRASYEQYF. CDR3 bases: TGTGCCAGCAGCCCACCCCGAGACAGCAGCGGGAGGGCCTCCTACGAGCAGTACTTC.

The chain couples TRBV10-1 to TRBJ1-6, with no clear D. V was trimmed by 2 bases and J by 8 bases, leaving 4 bases between them. The CDR3 runs to 12 residues. Germline-derived CDR1 and CDR2 are WNHNN and SYGVQD (reference sequence). CDR3 coding DNA: TGCGCCAGCAGTGAGGGGCATTCACCCCTCCACTTT. Protein: CASSEGHSPLHF.

The chain is built from TRBV27 and TRBJ2-7; 13 bases line up with TRBD2. This CDR3 has 15 amino acids. Germline V gene lookup returns CDR1 MNHEY and CDR2 SMNVEV (reference sequence). The V and J ends lost 2 bases and 4 bases, in that order; junction bases with no gene match: 2. The CDR3, as DNA: TGTGCCAGCAGTTTAGGGACTAGCGGGACGTACGAGCAGTACTTC. Amino acids: CASSLGTSGTYEQYF.

This clone appeared once. The chain joins TRBV4-3 to TRBJ2-7; perhaps TRBD2 as D (6 bases). This CDR3 spans 18 amino acids. The V end was cut by 0 bases, the J end by 0 bases, with 18 bases between. Germline CDR1 is LGHNA and CDR2 is YSLEER. The CDR3 region has the DNA TGCGCCAGCAGCCAAGAGAAGGTGGGACTTCGACTCTCCTACGAGCAGTACTTC. It is translated as CASSQEKVGLRLSYEQYF.

This clone was picked up a small number of times. The J gene is TRBJ2-7, the V gene TRBV11-2; 9 bases match TRBD2. V shed 5 bases, J shed 7 bases, and the junction held 18 bases outside the gene matches. Germline lookup yields CDR1 SGHAT and CDR2 FQNNGV. This CDR3 is 17 amino acids long. CDR3 coding DNA: TGTGCCAGCAGCCCCCACGGAGGGGCGGGAGGGCCTTGGGAGCAGTACTTC. Encoded protein: CASSPHGGAGGPWEQYF.

This rearrangement joins TRBV28 to TRBJ2-5; unclear D gene. Trimming removed 2 bases from V and 4 bases from J, with 8 bases in between. CDR1 is MDHEN and CDR2 is SYDVKM in the germline V gene. The CDR3 consists of 13 residues. CDR3: CASSLRYRETQYF. CDR3 nucleotide sequence: TGTGCCAGCAGTTTACGGTATCGAGAGACCCAGTACTTC.

This clone was counted only a few times. The genes are TRBV9 and TRBJ1-2; 11 bases are a match to TRBD1. This CDR3 is 17 amino acids long. Per germline, CDR1 SGDLS and CDR2 YYNGEE. J gave up 5 bases and V 0 bases, and 9 bases lay outside the gene matches. The DNA of the CDR3 is TGTGCCAGCAGCGTAGAGAGGACAGGGGGCGCCTGGTATGGCTACACCTTC. This encodes CASSVERTGGAWYGYTF.

The V gene is TRBV10-2, the J gene TRBJ1-5; a weak D match, TRBD1 (6 bases). CDR3 size: 17 residues. Trimming removed 0 bases from V and 5 bases from J, with 17 bases in between. Looked up from germline, CDR1 is WSHSY and CDR2 is SAAADI. CDR3 bases: TGCGCCAGCAGTGAGTCTAACAGGGAGGGTGCTCATCAGCCCCAGCATTTT. Amino acids: CASSESNREGAHQPQHF.

The sample holds a few counts of this clone. The chain links TRBV15 to TRBJ2-7; 7 bases are a match to TRBD1. The CDR3 extends over 15 amino acids. J was trimmed by 1 base and V by 0 bases; bases with no gene match: 3. The germline V gene has CDR1 LNHNV and CDR2 YYDKDF (reference sequence). The DNA of the CDR3 is TGTGCCACCAGCAGAGAGACAGGGCGTTCCTACGAGCAGTACTTC. It encodes CATSRETGRSYEQYF.

This CDR3 is CASIVAGDTQYF. Written as DNA, the CDR3 is TGTGCCAGCATTGTAGCAGGGGATACGCAGTATTTT. This rearrangement joins TRBV7-2 to TRBJ2-3; D perhaps matches TRBD1 (5 bases). The CDR3 runs to 12 residues. CDR1 and CDR2 (germline): SGHTA, FQGNSA. Trimming cost V 7 bases and J 6 bases, with 11 bases left between them. Full variable domain (missing parts from reference TRBV7-2 and TRBJ2-3): GAGVSQSPSNKVTEKGKDVELRCDPISGHTALYWYRQSLGQGLEFLIYFQGNSAPDKSGLPSDRFSAERTGGSVSTLTIQRTQQEDSAVYLCASIVAGDTQYFGPGTRLTVL.

In DNA, the CDR3 is TGCGCCAGCAGCCAAGAGAGGAGAGAAGGCAATGAGCAGTTCTTC. The encoded protein is CASSQERREGNEQFF. V usage is TRBV4-1 and J usage is TRBJ2-1; D call uncertain. The CDR3 length is 15 residues. V shed 0 bases and J shed 6 bases, with 12 bases lying between them. Per the germline V gene, CDR1 is MGHRA and CDR2 is YSYEKL.

V is TRBV5-1 and J is TRBJ2-7; 10 bases agree with TRBD1. V dropped 0 bases and J dropped 3; count of bases not matched to a gene: 3. The CDR3 consists of 15 residues. CDR1 and CDR2 (germline): SGHRS, YFSETQ. The CDR3 reads CASSLEGTGDYEQYF. The DNA of the CDR3 is TGCGCCAGCAGCTTGGAAGGGACAGGGGACTACGAGCAGTACTTC. The complete variable domain, with remaining parts taken from reference TRBV5-1 and TRBJ2-7, reads KAGVTQTPRYLIKTRGQQVTLSCSPISGHRSVSWYQQTPGQGLQFLFEYFSETQRNKGNFPGRFSGRQFSNSRSEMNVSTLELGDSALYLCASSLEGTGDYEQYFGPGTRLTVT.

Concerning this clone: The junction and the germline gene differ at one end; a read error may be behind it. V is TRBV7-2 and J is TRBJ2-6; 8 bases map to TRBD2. This CDR3 has 18 residues. Germline-derived CDR1 and CDR2 are SGHTA and FQGNSA. CDR3 nucleotide sequence: TGTGCCAGCAACTTACCGGGGGGGAGTGGGGCTGGGGCCAACGTCCTGACTTTC. Protein: CASNLPGGSGAGANVLTF.

V gene TRBV30 combines with J gene TRBJ2-2; possible D gene TRBD2, 6 bases. Germline V CDR1 and CDR2: GTSNPN, SVGIG (reference sequence). The length of the CDR3 is 15 residues. V lost 3 bases and J 3 bases, leaving 14 bases between the germline ends. The CDR3: CAWRRRERDTGELFF. CDR3 sequence (DNA): TGTGCCTGGAGGAGACGGGAGCGGGACACCGGGGAGCTGTTTTTT.

CDR3 loop: CASSSSGEQYF. CDR3 DNA sequence: TGTGCCAGCAGCTCTTCAGGCGAGCAGTACTTC. The genes are TRBV13 and TRBJ2-5; D not resolved. The J call may be in error: the DNA end matches TRBJ2-7 better. CDR3 size: 11 residues. Germline V lookup: CDR1 PRHDT, CDR2 FYEKMQ (reference sequence).

This chain joins TRBV11-2 and TRBJ2-5; 15 nucleotides match TRBD2. The CDR3 has 20 amino acids. The germline CDR1 and CDR2 sequences are SGHAT and FQNNGV. J gave up 5 bases and V 0 bases, and 13 bases lay outside the gene matches. The CDR3 DNA is TGTGCCAGCAGCTTAGATTTGGGACTAGCGGGAGGCCCCCTCGGGGAGACCCAGTACTTC. Encoded protein: CASSLDLGLAGGPLGETQYF. The full variable domain, with the rest looked up from reference TRBV11-2 and TRBJ2-5, is EAGVAQSPRYKIIEKRQSVAFWCNPISGHATLYWYQQILGQGPKLLIQFQNNGVVDDSQLPKDRFSAERLKGVDSTLKIQPAKLEDSAVYLCASSLDLGLAGGPLGETQYFGPGTRLLVL.

This clone was observed a handful of times. The gene calls are TRBV11-3 and TRBJ2-1; D is unclear. V was trimmed by 5 bases and J by 0 bases, leaving 14 bases between them. This CDR3 spans 16 amino acids. Germline V gene sequence: CDR1 SGHNT, CDR2 YENEEA. The CDR3 DNA reads TGTGCCAGCAGCCCGTCCCTAGTAAGCTCCTACAATGAGCAGTTCTTC. Its translation: CASSPSLVSSYNEQFF.

The rearrangement links TRBV4-3 to TRBJ2-3, with 9 bases aligning to TRBD2. The ends lost 1 base at V and 2 bases at J; junction bases unmatched: 7. The CDR3 is 17 amino acids. Germline values: CDR1 LGHNA, CDR2 YSLEER. The CDR3 here is CASSQAGTSTLTDTQYF. DNA of the CDR3: TGCGCCAGCAGCCAAGCCGGGACTAGCACCCTCACAGATACGCAGTATTTT.